Listed below are T cell receptor beta chains from one sample, sequenced in a study of cytomegalovirus exposure and HLA in healthy donors. Method: immunoSEQ multiplex PCR; TCRdb's copy keeps in-frame clones and lacks some. The sample comprises over 150,000 clones, roughly 82% of which are singletons, and about 2.7% rests with the top ten. The material sequenced was PBMCs. These receptors were collected from a woman between 45 and 60 years old in good health and CMV-seropositive. Each CDR3 is given with its conserved first and last residue. The order of the fields is clone size, J gene, V gene, D gene, CDR3 protein, CDR3 DNA. D genes are given only for firm matches. Clone size is given for some rows only: seen once, a few or many times, or a class if the clone is expanded.

abundance: .
j_gene: TRBJ2-3
v_gene: TRBV7-9
d_gene: TRBD2
CDR3aa: CASSLVLAGLNTDTQYF
CDR3nt: TGTGCCAGCAGCTTAGTACTAGCGGGCCTAAACACAGATACGCAGTATTTT

abundance: many
j_gene: TRBJ1-1
v_gene: TRBV2
d_gene: .
CDR3aa: CASQWGAEAFF
CDR3nt: TGTGCCAGCCAGTGGGGGGCTGAAGCTTTCTTT

abundance: once
j_gene: TRBJ1-2
v_gene: TRBV6-5
d_gene: TRBD1
CDR3aa: CASSYQQGMGYTF
CDR3nt: TGTGCCAGCAGTTACCAACAGGGGATGGGCTACACCTTC

abundance: few
j_gene: TRBJ2-5
v_gene: TRBV6-1
d_gene: TRBD2
CDR3aa: CASTGLAGKETQYF
CDR3nt: TGTGCCAGCACAGGACTAGCGGGGAAAGAGACCCAGTACTTC

abundance: .
j_gene: TRBJ2-3
v_gene: TRBV6-6
d_gene: TRBD2
CDR3aa: CASSHQGLASTDTQYF
CDR3nt: TGTGCCAGCAGCCATCAGGGACTAGCGAGCACAGATACGCAGTATTTT

abundance: .
j_gene: TRBJ1-1
v_gene: TRBV5-1
d_gene: .
CDR3aa: CASSFTGDTEAFF
CDR3nt: TGCGCCAGCAGCTTTACGGGGGACACTGAAGCTTTCTTT

abundance: .
j_gene: TRBJ2-7
v_gene: TRBV5-8
d_gene: .
CDR3aa: CASSFTGLYEQYF
CDR3nt: TGTGCCAGCAGCTTTACAGGGCTCTACGAGCAGTACTTC

abundance: once
j_gene: TRBJ1-1
v_gene: TRBV10-3
d_gene: .
CDR3aa: CAIKDGQMMNTEAFF
CDR3nt: TGTGCCATCAAAGACGGACAGATGATGAACACTGAAGCTTTCTTT

abundance: .
j_gene: TRBJ1-6
v_gene: TRBV7-3
d_gene: .
CDR3aa: CSSSLQQDSPLHF
CDR3nt: TGTTCCAGCAGCTTACAGCAGGATTCACCCCTCCACTTT

abundance: .
j_gene: TRBJ1-1
v_gene: TRBV23-1
d_gene: .
CDR3aa: CASSQSTNRAFF
CDR3nt: TGCGCCAGCAGTCAATCGACTAATAGGGCTTTCTTT

abundance: few
j_gene: TRBJ2-1
v_gene: TRBV7-2
d_gene: TRBD2
CDR3aa: CASSVSGGGYNEQFF
CDR3nt: TGTGCCAGCAGCGTTAGCGGGGGGGGGTACAATGAGCAGTTCTTC

abundance: .
j_gene: TRBJ2-3
v_gene: TRBV2
d_gene: .
CDR3aa: CASSEALTTDTQYF
CDR3nt: TGTGCCAGCAGTGAAGCGCTGACAACAGATACGCAGTATTTT

abundance: few
j_gene: TRBJ1-1
v_gene: TRBV7-9
d_gene: TRBD1
CDR3aa: CASSGRSTGGERAFF
CDR3nt: TGTGCCAGCAGCGGACGGTCGACAGGGGGCGAGCGAGCTTTCTTT

abundance: .
j_gene: TRBJ2-3
v_gene: TRBV6-5
d_gene: TRBD2
CDR3aa: CASSYSLAGGLGTQYF
CDR3nt: TGTGCCAGCAGTTACTCGCTAGCGGGGGGGCTTGGTACGCAGTATTTT

abundance: .
j_gene: TRBJ2-5
v_gene: TRBV5-1
d_gene: TRBD2
CDR3aa: CASSWGRLAGYQETQYF
CDR3nt: TGCGCCAGCAGCTGGGGGAGACTAGCGGGGTACCAAGAGACCCAGTACTTC

abundance: once
j_gene: TRBJ2-2
v_gene: TRBV6-1
d_gene: .
CDR3aa: CASSGLTYTGELFF
CDR3nt: TGTGCCAGCAGTGGACTCACATATACCGGGGAGCTGTTTTTT

abundance: .
j_gene: TRBJ1-5
v_gene: TRBV30
d_gene: .
CDR3aa: CAWSVADNQPQHF
CDR3nt: TGTGCCTGGAGTGTGGCAGATAATCAGCCCCAGCATTTT

abundance: .
j_gene: TRBJ2-1
v_gene: TRBV9
d_gene: TRBD1
CDR3aa: CASSQGQGNEQFF
CDR3nt: TGTGCCAGCAGCCAGGGACAGGGGAATGAGCAGTTCTTC

abundance: .
j_gene: TRBJ1-4
v_gene: TRBV2
d_gene: .
CDR3aa: CASNLAEMGEKLFF
CDR3nt: TGTGCCAGCAACCTTGCGGAGATGGGTGAAAAACTGTTTTTT

abundance: .
j_gene: TRBJ1-1
v_gene: TRBV4-1
d_gene: .
CDR3aa: CASSPYFIRGGAFF
CDR3nt: TGCGCCAGCAGCCCCTATTTCATTAGGGGTGGAGCTTTCTTT

abundance: .
j_gene: TRBJ2-3
v_gene: TRBV29-1
d_gene: .
CDR3aa: CSVDSQGLRDTQYF
CDR3nt: TGCAGCGTTGACTCCCAGGGGCTTCGTGATACGCAGTATTTT

abundance: .
j_gene: TRBJ2-1
v_gene: TRBV9
d_gene: .
CDR3aa: CASSGRGQPHNEQFF
CDR3nt: TGTGCCAGCAGCGGAAGAGGCCAGCCTCACAATGAGCAGTTCTTC